This TCR beta chain appears in the sequencing data of a study of CD8+ T cells in alopecia areata. The overall study: Tofacitinib dosing lasted 6 to 18 months, which was then followed by 6 months off drug.

The CDR3 consists of 15 residues. The V gene's germline CDR1 is SGDLS and CDR2 YYNGEE. With 1 base clipped from V and 3 bases from J, the junction kept 5 bases outside the gene matches. As for treatment: oral pan-JAK inhibitor, 5-10 mg twice daily. It was from alopecia areata patients that lesional scalp punch biopsies and peripheral blood were collected. RNA extraction and reverse transcription yielded cDNA as sequencing template. Clones were sequenced by immunoSEQ multiplex PCR, and TCRdb holds only the in-frame ones, with some missing. The sample includes some 200,000 clones, more than 45% of them seen just once.

The J gene is TRBJ2-7, the V gene TRBV9; 9 bases map to TRBD1. This clonotype originated in a human donor with alopecia areata. The sample in question was CD4+ T cells sorted from blood, obtained at week 4, from a patient treated with tofacitinib. CDR3 protein: CASSVTGQGGYEQYF. As DNA, the CDR3 is TGTGCCAGCAGCGTAACGGGACAGGGAGGCTACGAGCAGTACTTC.